This T cell receptor beta chain was recorded in a study of technical replicates of blood from a few donors. The table came from immunoSEQ multiplex PCR; TCRdb's copy has only in-frame clones and leaves some out. Here the sample spans about 82,000 clones, 91% being singletons. The CDR3 has 18 residues. Deletions cut 0 bases from V and 0 bases from J, with 17 bases between. Germline CDR1 SNHLY, CDR2 FYNNEI. Sequences were obtained from T cells isolated from PBMCs. This receptor was obtained from a human donor in good health. The chain uses TRBV2 and TRBJ1-1; TRBD1 is a possible D gene (5 bases). CDR3 in amino acids: CASSEALRRGDVNTEAFF. The CDR3, as DNA: TGTGCCAGCAGTGAAGCGCTTAGGAGGGGTGATGTGAACACTGAAGCTTTCTTT.